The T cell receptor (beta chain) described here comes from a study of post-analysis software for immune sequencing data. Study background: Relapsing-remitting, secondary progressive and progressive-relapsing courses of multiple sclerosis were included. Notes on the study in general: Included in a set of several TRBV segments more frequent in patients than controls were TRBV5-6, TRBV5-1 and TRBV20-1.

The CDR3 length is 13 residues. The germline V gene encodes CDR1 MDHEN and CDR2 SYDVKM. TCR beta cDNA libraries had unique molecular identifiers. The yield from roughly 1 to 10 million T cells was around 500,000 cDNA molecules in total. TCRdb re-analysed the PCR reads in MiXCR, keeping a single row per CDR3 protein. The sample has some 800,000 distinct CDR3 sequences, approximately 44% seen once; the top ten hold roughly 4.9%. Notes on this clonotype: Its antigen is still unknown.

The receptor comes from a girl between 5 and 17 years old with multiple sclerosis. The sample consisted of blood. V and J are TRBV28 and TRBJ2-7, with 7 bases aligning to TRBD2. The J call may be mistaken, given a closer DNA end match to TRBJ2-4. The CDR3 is CASSRTGGDIQYF. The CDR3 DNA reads TGTGCCAGCAGCAGGACTGGGGGGGACATTCAGTACTTC.